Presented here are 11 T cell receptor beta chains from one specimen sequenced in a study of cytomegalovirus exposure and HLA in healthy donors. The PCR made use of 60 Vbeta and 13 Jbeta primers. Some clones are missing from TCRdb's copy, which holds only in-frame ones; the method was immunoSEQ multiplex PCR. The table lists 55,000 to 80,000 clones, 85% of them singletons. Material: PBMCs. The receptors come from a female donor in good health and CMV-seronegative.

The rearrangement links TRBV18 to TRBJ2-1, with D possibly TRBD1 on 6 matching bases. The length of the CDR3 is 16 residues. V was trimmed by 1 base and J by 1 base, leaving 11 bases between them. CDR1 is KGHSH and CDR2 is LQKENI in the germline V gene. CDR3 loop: CASSPQQGGSYNEQFF. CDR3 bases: TGTGCCAGCTCACCACAACAGGGCGGATCCTACAATGAGCAGTTCTTC.

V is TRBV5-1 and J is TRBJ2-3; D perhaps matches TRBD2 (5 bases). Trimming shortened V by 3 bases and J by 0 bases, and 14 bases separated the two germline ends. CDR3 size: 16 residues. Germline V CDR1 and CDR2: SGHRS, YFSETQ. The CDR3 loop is CASSSRDPASTDTQYF. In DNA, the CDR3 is TGCGCCAGCAGCTCCCGGGATCCCGCTAGCACAGATACGCAGTATTTT.

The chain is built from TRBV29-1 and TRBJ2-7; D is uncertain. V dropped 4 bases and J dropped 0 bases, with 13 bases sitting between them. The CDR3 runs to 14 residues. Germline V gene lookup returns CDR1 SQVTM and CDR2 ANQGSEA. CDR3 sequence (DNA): TGCAGCGTTGTAATAAACACACACTCCTACGAGCAGTACTTC. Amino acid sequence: CSVVINTHSYEQYF.

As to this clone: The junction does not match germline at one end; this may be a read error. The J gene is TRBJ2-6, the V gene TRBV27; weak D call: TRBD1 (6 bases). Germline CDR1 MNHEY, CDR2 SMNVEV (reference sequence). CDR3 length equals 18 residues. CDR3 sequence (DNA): TGTGCCAGCAGTTTGGGGTGGTACAGGGAAACTGGGGCCAACGGCCTGACTTTC. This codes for CASSLGWYRETGANGLTF.

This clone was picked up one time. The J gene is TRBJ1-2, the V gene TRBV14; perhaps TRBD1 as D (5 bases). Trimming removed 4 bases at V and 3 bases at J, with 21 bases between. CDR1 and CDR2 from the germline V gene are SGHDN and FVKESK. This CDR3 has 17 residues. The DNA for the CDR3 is TGTGCCAGCAGCCCACTCTCGGGACTTCTCTCTTACTATGGCTACACCTTC. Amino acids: CASSPLSGLLSYYGYTF. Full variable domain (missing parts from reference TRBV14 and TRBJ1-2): EAGVTQFPSHSVIEKGQTVTLRCDPISGHDNLYWYRRVMGKEIKFLLHFVKESKQDESGMPNNRFLAERTGGTYSTLKVQPAELEDSGVYFCASSPLSGLLSYYGYTFGSGTRLTVV.

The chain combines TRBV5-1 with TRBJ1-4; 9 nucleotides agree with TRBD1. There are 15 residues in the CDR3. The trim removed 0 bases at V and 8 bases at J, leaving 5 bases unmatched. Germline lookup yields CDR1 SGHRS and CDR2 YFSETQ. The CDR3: CASSLEGDRVEKLFF. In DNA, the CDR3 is TGCGCCAGCAGCTTGGAAGGGGACAGGGTCGAAAAACTGTTTTTT.

The DNA of the CDR3 is TGTGCCAGTTTAAGCCAGGGCGGTTCGGCTGAAGCTTTCTTT. Its protein product is CASLSQGGSAEAFF. The gene calls are TRBV28 and TRBJ1-1; TRBD1 might be the D (5 bases). The germline CDR1 and CDR2 sequences are MDHEN and SYDVKM. CDR3 size: 14 residues. V dropped 9 bases and J dropped 6 bases, with 20 bases sitting between them.

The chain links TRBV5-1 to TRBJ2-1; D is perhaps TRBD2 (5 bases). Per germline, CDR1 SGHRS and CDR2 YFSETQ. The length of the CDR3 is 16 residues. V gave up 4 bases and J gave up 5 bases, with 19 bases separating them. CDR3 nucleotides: TGCGCCAGCAGCCGTAGCGTTGTGGTGGGGAACAATGAGCAGTTCTTC. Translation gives CASSRSVVVGNNEQFF.

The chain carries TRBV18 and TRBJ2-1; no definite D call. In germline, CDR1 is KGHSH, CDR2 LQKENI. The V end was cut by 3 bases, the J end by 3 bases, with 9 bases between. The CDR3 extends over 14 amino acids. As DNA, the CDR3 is TGTGCCAGCTCACCGGAACTACTCTACAATGAGCAGTTCTTC. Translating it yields CASSPELLYNEQFF. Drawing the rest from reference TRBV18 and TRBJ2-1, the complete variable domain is NAGVMQNPRHLVRRRGQEARLRCSPMKGHSHVYWYRQLPEEGLKFMVYLQKENIIDESGMPKERFSAEFPKEGPSILRIQQVVRGDSAAYFCASSPELLYNEQFFGPGTRLTVL.

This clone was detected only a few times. CDR3 coding DNA: TGTGCCAGCAGTGACGGGACACCGCTCTATGGCTACACCTTC. Its translation is CASSDGTPLYGYTF. The chain has TRBV2 and TRBJ1-2; D might be TRBD1 (6 bases). CDR1 SNHLY and CDR2 FYNNEI come from the germline V gene. The CDR3 consists of 14 residues. V lost 3 bases, J lost 4 bases, and 12 bases lay in between.

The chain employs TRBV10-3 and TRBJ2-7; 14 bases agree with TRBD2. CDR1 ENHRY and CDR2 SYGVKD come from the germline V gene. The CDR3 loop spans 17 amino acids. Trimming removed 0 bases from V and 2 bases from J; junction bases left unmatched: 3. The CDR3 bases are TGTGCCATCAGTGAGTCGGAGGGACTAGCGGGGGCCTACGAGCAGTACTTC. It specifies CAISESEGLAGAYEQYF.